Below are 17 T cell receptor beta chains sequenced from a single sample in a study of T cells in Graves' hyperthyroidism and ophthalmopathy. Amplification targeted TCR beta CDR3 regions from RNA transcripts. A first-round RT-PCR of the TCR CDR3 used the HTBI primer set. Via MiXCR, TCRdb re-called the multiplex PCR reads, giving one row per CDR3 protein. Among 450,000 to 700,000 distinct CDR3 sequences listed, 46% were seen once. What was sequenced was peripheral blood or thyroid tissue (not recorded which). All receptors derive from a woman younger than 30 with Graves' hyperthyroidism.

The rearrangement links TRBV29-1 to TRBJ2-3; maybe TRBD1 (5 bases). Germline CDR1 is SQVTM and CDR2 is ANQGSEA. This CDR3 contains 16 residues. Deletions cut 6 bases from V and 4 bases from J, with 23 bases between. The CDR3 DNA is TGCAGCGTGGTCTACCGGGCCCCTCAGGGCGCAGATACGCAGTATTTT. It specifies CSVVYRAPQGADTQYF.

This clonotype has ten or more counts. CDR3 loop: CSATNPGQGAGSNQPQHF. CDR3 DNA: TGCAGTGCCACAAATCCGGGACAGGGGGCGGGGAGCAATCAGCCCCAGCATTTT. The V gene is TRBV20-1, the J gene TRBJ1-5, with TRBD1 identical over 12 bases. The CDR3 runs 18 residues. Trimming removed 6 bases from V and 1 base from J; junction bases left unmatched: 13. Germline-derived CDR1 and CDR2 are DFQATT and SNEGSKA (reference sequence).

The sample holds one count of this clonotype. The chain is built from TRBV29-1 and TRBJ2-7; 8 bases align to TRBD2. The length of the CDR3 is 11 residues. Per germline, CDR1 SQVTM and CDR2 ANQGSEA. The CDR3, as DNA: TGCAGTTCTCGGGAGGGTGACGAGCAGTACTTC. Translated: CSSREGDEQYF.

The gene calls are TRBV7-9 and TRBJ2-2; 14 nucleotides match TRBD2. Germline loops: CDR1 SEHNR, CDR2 FQNEAQ (reference sequence). This CDR3 is built from 16 residues. V dropped 5 bases and J dropped 5; count of bases not matched to a gene: 4. CDR3 protein: CASSGGLAGVTGELFF. CDR3 DNA: TGTGCCAGCAGCGGGGGACTAGCGGGGGTTACCGGGGAGCTGTTTTTT.

This clonotype has a count of ten or more. The chain recombines TRBV5-6 with TRBJ1-5; no definite D call. Germline values: CDR1 SGHDT, CDR2 YYEEEE. Trimming cost V 4 bases and J 10 bases, with 12 bases left between them. CDR3 length: 12 amino acids. The CDR3 DNA is TGTGCCAGCAGCCCGCACAAGGGCCCCCAGCATTTT. This translates into CASSPHKGPQHF.

This clonotype was observed many times. V is TRBV9 and J is TRBJ1-1; D uncertain. Germline CDR1 reads SGDLS; CDR2 reads YYNGEE. Trimming cost V 9 bases and J 5 bases, with 14 bases left between them. The CDR3 has 12 residues. This CDR3 reads CATLSQLTEAFF. CDR3 coding DNA: TGTGCCACTCTTTCCCAGCTTACTGAAGCTTTCTTT.

The table lists this clonotype with a few counts. The rearrangement links TRBV5-6 to TRBJ2-7; TRBD2 matches at 7 bases. CDR3 size: 16 residues. V dropped 3 bases and J dropped 4; count of bases not matched to a gene: 13. Germline loops: CDR1 SGHDT, CDR2 YYEEEE. The CDR3: CASSWTLAGVLYEQYF. The CDR3 nucleotides read TGTGCCAGCAGCTGGACTCTGGCGGGAGTCTTATACGAGCAGTACTTC.

As for this clonotype: Lacking the conserved final phenylalanine or tryptophan, this CDR3 likely reflects a read error. The chain joins TRBV29-1 to TRBJ2-2, with D perhaps TRBD2 (6 bases). The germline V and J ends were trimmed by 4 bases and 4 bases, with 19 bases remaining between them. The germline CDR1 and CDR2 sequences are SQVTM and ANQGSEA. There are 16 residues in the CDR3. In DNA, the CDR3 is TGCAGCGTTGCCGCTAGCAGGAGGGCGGGCACCGGGGAGCTGTTTTGT. Its translation is CSVAASRRAGTGELFC.

The table lists this clonotype with many counts. The chain combines TRBV5-1 with TRBJ2-7; D may be TRBD1 (7 bases). Germline CDR1 reads SGHRS; CDR2 reads YFSETQ. Trimming took 3 bases from V and 3 from J, leaving 13 bases between them. The CDR3 has 14 amino acids. CDR3 residues: CASSSEGAIYEQYF. The CDR3, as DNA: TGCGCCAGCAGCTCGGAGGGGGCCATCTACGAGCAGTACTTC.

The genes are TRBV5-1 and TRBJ1-6, with no clear D. The germline gives CDR1 SGHRS, CDR2 YFSETQ. The V end was cut by 0 bases, the J end by 9 bases, with 10 bases between. The CDR3 runs 14 residues. The CDR3 protein is CASSLAADGSPLHF. CDR3 sequence (DNA): TGCGCCAGCAGCTTGGCGGCGGATGGTTCACCCCTCCACTTT. Full variable domain (remainder filled in from reference TRBV5-1 and TRBJ1-6): KAGVTQTPRYLIKTRGQQVTLSCSPISGHRSVSWYQQTPGQGLQFLFEYFSETQRNKGNFPGRFSGRQFSNSRSEMNVSTLELGDSALYLCASSLAADGSPLHFGNGTRLTVT.

This clonotype was recorded at least ten times. The CDR3 here is CASSQDRTGKNTEAFF. The CDR3, as DNA: TGCGCCAGCAGCCAAGATCGAACAGGGAAAAACACTGAAGCTTTCTTT. V usage is TRBV4-1 and J usage is TRBJ1-1; weak D call: TRBD1 (6 bases). Trimming took off 0 bases at V and 2 bases at J, with 13 bases between the two ends. Germline V gives CDR1 MGHRA, CDR2 YSYEKL. This CDR3 spans 16 amino acids.

The chain is built from TRBV6-6 and TRBJ1-5; no firm D call. This CDR3 is built from 14 residues. V was trimmed by 1 base and J by 14 bases, leaving 18 bases between them. The germline V gene has CDR1 MNHNY and CDR2 SVGAGI (reference sequence). The CDR3 sequence is CASSYLVAQGDEHF. The CDR3 nucleotides are TGTGCCAGCAGTTACTTGGTAGCACAAGGTGACGAGCATTTT.

The table lists this clonotype with a few counts. The J gene is TRBJ1-1, the V gene TRBV3-1, with TRBD1 as a possible D gene (5 bases). V lost 0 bases, J lost 3 bases, and 14 bases lay in between. The germline gives CDR1 LGHDT, CDR2 YNNKEL (reference sequence). The CDR3 has 16 amino acids. CDR3 in DNA: TGTGCCAGCAGCCAAGAAGGGGCCTATGGGTACACTGAAGCTTTCTTT. Its protein product is CASSQEGAYGYTEAFF. Complete variable domain (other parts from reference TRBV3-1 and TRBJ1-1): DTAVSQTPKYLVTQMGNDKSIKCEQNLGHDTMYWYKQDSKKFLKIMFSYNNKELIINETVPNRFSPKSPDKAHLNLHINSLELGDSAVYFCASSQEGAYGYTEAFFGQGTRLTVV.

In this sample, this clonotype turned up a few times. The chain combines TRBV18 with TRBJ2-7, with D uncertain. This CDR3 has 13 amino acids. The V end was cut by 1 base, the J end by 3 bases, with 7 bases between. Germline CDR1 KGHSH, CDR2 LQKENI. CDR3 nucleotide sequence: TGTGCCAGCTCACCACAACATTACTACGAGCAGTACTTC. Translating it yields CASSPQHYYEQYF.

The rearrangement joins TRBV9 to TRBJ1-6, with 10 bases matching TRBD1. CDR1 is SGDLS and CDR2 is YYNGEE in the germline V gene. The CDR3 runs to 15 residues. Trimming at V came to 1 base and at J to 9 bases, leaving 4 bases not matched to a gene. CDR3 in DNA: TGTGCCAGCAGCGTACTGGGACAGGGGACTTCACCCCTCCACTTT. Protein product: CASSVLGQGTSPLHF.

This chain joins TRBV11-1 and TRBJ2-7; 8 positions match TRBD2. The CDR3 covers 17 residues. The junction had 14 bases not matched to a gene; V was cut back by 5 bases and J by 2 bases. Germline loops: CDR1 SGHAT, CDR2 FQDESV (reference sequence). For the CDR3, the DNA is TGTGCCAGCAGCCACACCCTAAGTAGCGGGAAAACCTACGAGCAGTACTTC. This codes for CASSHTLSSGKTYEQYF. Together with reference TRBV11-1 and TRBJ2-7, the CDR3 gives the full variable domain: EAEVAQSPRYKITEKSQAVAFWCDPISGHATLYWYRQILGQGPELLVQFQDESVVDDSQLPKDRFSAERLKGVDSTLKIQPAELGDSAMYLCASSHTLSSGKTYEQYFGPGTRLTVT.

On this clonotype itself: A junction boundary mismatches the germline segment, possibly from a read error. The CDR3 nucleotides read TGTGCCAGCAGTGAACCGGGACCGAACGCCGGGGAGCTGTTTTTT. Translation gives CASSEPGPNAGELFF. The chain recombines TRBV25-1 with TRBJ2-2; D is perhaps TRBD1 or TRBD2 (5 bases each). Germline-derived CDR1 and CDR2 are MGHDK and SYGVNS. The CDR3 sequence is 15 residues long.